This T cell receptor beta chain came from a study of technical replicates of blood from several donors. This table comes from immunoSEQ multiplex PCR, and its TCRdb copy is limited to in-frame clones, with some not included. Of under 85,000 clones in the sample, around 97% are singletons; the top ten hold over 0.2%. The sequenced material came from T cells isolated from PBMCs. This clonotype was sampled from a human donor in good health.

CDR3 coding DNA: TGTGCCAGCAGCTTAGATTTCGGGTTCGGGTACGAGCAGTACTTC. Its translation: CASSLDFGFGYEQYF. J is TRBJ2-7 and V is TRBV7-9; no clear D gene. The CDR3 totals 15 residues. Germline V CDR1 and CDR2: SEHNR, FQNEAQ (reference sequence). The germline V and J ends were trimmed by 1 base and 4 bases, with 14 bases remaining between them.